The rows below give T cell receptor beta chains drawn from one sample of a study of response to subunit inactivated influenza vaccine. TCRdb reprocessed the RT-PCR reads with MiXCR, giving one entry per CDR3 protein. The table lists almost 250,000 distinct CDR3 sequences, more than 9% of them singletons. The starting material was non-naive T cells sorted from PBMCs, obtained around 15 days before vaccination. These receptors all stem from a man in his forties or fifties who received an inactivated influenza vaccine. Each CDR3 is given with its conserved first and last residue. The order of the fields is V gene, J gene, D gene, clone size, CDR3 DNA, CDR3 protein. D genes are given only for firm matches. Clone size is given for some rows only: seen once, a few or many times, or a class if the clone is expanded.

>TRBV28|TRBJ2-7|NA|NA
TGTGCCAGCAGTTTATCTGTGGGCGCCTACGAGCAGTACTTC
CASSLSVGAYEQYF
>TRBV5-1|TRBJ2-1|TRBD2|NA
TGCGCCAGCAGCTCGCAGGGACTAGCGGGGGGGAATGAGCAGTTCTTC
CASSSQGLAGGNEQFF
>TRBV20-1|TRBJ2-1|TRBD2|few
TGCAGTGCTACGGGACTAGCGGGAGTTAATGAGCAGTTCTTC
CSATGLAGVNEQFF
>TRBV7-2|TRBJ1-2|NA|NA
TGTGCCAGCAGCTTAGGAAACTATGGCTTCACCTTC
CASSLGNYGFTF
>TRBV27|TRBJ1-1|TRBD1|few
TGTGCCAGCAGTCCTTCACCGGGACAGGGAAAAGCTTTCTTT
CASSPSPGQGKAFF
>TRBV11-2|TRBJ2-7|TRBD2|NA
TGTGCCAGCAGCTTACTAGCGGGGGCGAACTACGAGCAGTACTTC
CASSLLAGANYEQYF
>TRBV20-1|TRBJ2-7|TRBD2|NA
TGCAGTGCGTGGGACTACGGCGGCTACGAGCAGTACTTC
CSAWDYGGYEQYF
>TRBV7-8|TRBJ2-7|TRBD1|few
TGTGCCAGCAGCTTAGGGACAGGGGGAGGCTACGAGCAGTACTTC
CASSLGTGGGYEQYF
>TRBV20-1|TRBJ2-5|NA|few
TGCAGTCAAGAGATAGGTAGATCGGAGACCCAGTACTTC
CSQEIGRSETQYF
>TRBV30|TRBJ1-2|TRBD1|NA
TGTGCCTGGAGTGACACCGGGACAGGGGGCGTCTATGGCTACACCTTC
CAWSDTGTGGVYGYTF
>TRBV20-1|TRBJ2-1|TRBD2|many
TGCAGTGCTAACCCCACTAGCGGGAGCCGATACAATGAGCAGTTCTTC
CSANPTSGSRYNEQFF
>TRBV5-1|TRBJ2-2|NA|NA
TGTGCCAGCAGTTTGGGCCACACCGGGGAGCTGTTTTTT
CASSLGHTGELFF
>TRBV4-1|TRBJ2-2|TRBD1|many
TGCGCCAGCAGGCAGGACAGGGGGAACACCGGGGAGCTGTTTTTT
CASRQDRGNTGELFF
>TRBV20-1|TRBJ2-5|NA|few
TGCAGTGCCACCCGCACTAGCAGCCAAGAGACCCAGTACTTC
CSATRTSSQETQYF
>TRBV11-1|TRBJ2-5|TRBD2|NA
TGTGCCAGCAGCCCTGGACTTGGGACTAGCGTTCGGGAGACCCAGTACTTC
CASSPGLGTSVRETQYF
>TRBV27|TRBJ2-3|NA|once
TGTGCCAGCAGTCCAGGGGATCGGGGCACAGATACGCAGTATTTT
CASSPGDRGTDTQYF
>TRBV7-2|TRBJ2-7|TRBD1|few
TGTGCCAGCAACTACCTCGGACAGGGGGCCGAGCAGTACTTC
CASNYLGQGAEQYF
>TRBV12-5|TRBJ1-5|NA|many
TGTGCTAGTGGACAGGGTATAGGTCCCCAGCATTTT
CASGQGIGPQHF
>TRBV7-8|TRBJ2-3|NA|NA
TGTGCCAGCAGGGGGACTGTTCAAGATACGCAGTATTTT
CASRGTVQDTQYF
>TRBV7-9|TRBJ2-1|TRBD2|few
TGTGCCAGCAGCCGTAGCGGGGGGAATGAGCAGTTCTTC
CASSRSGGNEQFF
>TRBV12-3/TRBV12-4|TRBJ2-7|NA|many
TGTGCCAGCAGTCCCCGGCCGGTCTCCTACGAGCAGTACTTC
CASSPRPVSYEQYF
>TRBV5-5|TRBJ2-5|NA|few
TGTGCCAGCAGCGCATTCGGAGAGACCCAGTACTTC
CASSAFGETQYF
>TRBV9|TRBJ2-3|TRBD2|many
TGTGCCAGCAGCGTAGAAGCGGGACTAGATACGCAGTATTTT
CASSVEAGLDTQYF
>TRBV9|TRBJ2-7|NA|few
TGTGCCAGCAGCGTAGCAGGTGGCGACTACGAGCAGTACTTC
CASSVAGGDYEQYF
>TRBV30|TRBJ2-5|TRBD1|few
TGTGCCTGGAGTACGACAGGGGTTGAGACCCAGTACTTC
CAWSTTGVETQYF
>TRBV2|TRBJ2-7|NA|many
TGTGCCAGCAGTGATGGGTTAACCTACGAGCAGTACTTC
CASSDGLTYEQYF
>TRBV29-1|TRBJ1-2|NA|NA
TGCAGCGTCCCTTGGACAGCCTCTAACTATGGCTACACCTTC
CSVPWTASNYGYTF
>TRBV12-3/TRBV12-4|TRBJ2-1|NA|few
TGTGCCAGCAGCTCCCTCGGGGGCTACAATGAGCAGTTCTTC
CASSSLGGYNEQFF
>TRBV11-1|TRBJ2-7|NA|many
TGTGCCAGCAGCTTGGGGTCCTCGCGGCAGTACTTC
CASSLGSSRQYF
>TRBV4-1|TRBJ2-5|TRBD1|few
TGCGCCAGCAGCCAAGGGCTGACAGGGGGCCGCGAGACCCAGTACTTC
CASSQGLTGGRETQYF
>TRBV9|TRBJ1-6|NA|NA
TGTGCCAGCAGCGCGACCGGGGGTTCACCCCTCCACTTT
CASSATGGSPLHF
>TRBV10-1|TRBJ2-1|TRBD2|few
TGCGCCAGCAGTGAAAGTTTACCGGGACTACAGTTCTTC
CASSESLPGLQFF
>TRBV20-1|TRBJ2-3|TRBD2|many
TGCAGTGCTATAGGGACTAGCGGGGGGACCACAGATACGCAGTATTTT
CSAIGTSGGTTDTQYF
>TRBV5-1|TRBJ1-1|NA|NA
TGCGCCAGCAGCTTGGAGGCAGGGTATTTGACTGAAGCTTTCTTT
CASSLEAGYLTEAFF
>TRBV20-1|TRBJ2-3|TRBD2|many
TGCAGTGCTAGCCAACTAGCGGGAGGGAACACAGATACGCAGTATTTT
CSASQLAGGNTDTQYF
>TRBV3-1|TRBJ1-6|TRBD1|few
TGTGCCAGCAGCCAAACCGGGACAGCCAGTTCACCCCTCCACTTT
CASSQTGTASSPLHF
>TRBV6-2/TRBV6-3|TRBJ2-7|TRBD2|NA
TGTGCCAGCAGTTGGGTCCCGGCGGGAGGCGAGCAGTACTTC
CASSWVPAGGEQYF
>TRBV20-1|TRBJ2-3|TRBD2|few
TGCAGTGCCAAGCTCCTAGCGGGAGCTCGGGCAGATACGCAGTATTTT
CSAKLLAGARADTQYF
>TRBV30|TRBJ2-7|NA|NA
TGTGCCGGCAGTGGGGGCTACGAGCAGTACTTC
CAGSGGYEQYF
>TRBV7-7|TRBJ2-7|TRBD1|many
TGTGCCAGCAAGTACGGACAGGGGGGTACCTACGAGCAGTACTTC
CASKYGQGGTYEQYF
>TRBV4-3|TRBJ2-1|NA|many
TGCGCCAGCAGCCAGGTCCGGGGGTACTACAATGAGCAGTTCTTC
CASSQVRGYYNEQFF
>TRBV6-2/TRBV6-3|TRBJ1-5|NA|few
TGTGCCAGCAGCCGTGTTAATAGCAATCAGCCCCAGCATTTT
CASSRVNSNQPQHF
>TRBV6-5|TRBJ1-2|TRBD1|NA
TGTGCCAGCAGTTACTCGACAGGGGGTATCTATGGCTACACCTTC
CASSYSTGGIYGYTF